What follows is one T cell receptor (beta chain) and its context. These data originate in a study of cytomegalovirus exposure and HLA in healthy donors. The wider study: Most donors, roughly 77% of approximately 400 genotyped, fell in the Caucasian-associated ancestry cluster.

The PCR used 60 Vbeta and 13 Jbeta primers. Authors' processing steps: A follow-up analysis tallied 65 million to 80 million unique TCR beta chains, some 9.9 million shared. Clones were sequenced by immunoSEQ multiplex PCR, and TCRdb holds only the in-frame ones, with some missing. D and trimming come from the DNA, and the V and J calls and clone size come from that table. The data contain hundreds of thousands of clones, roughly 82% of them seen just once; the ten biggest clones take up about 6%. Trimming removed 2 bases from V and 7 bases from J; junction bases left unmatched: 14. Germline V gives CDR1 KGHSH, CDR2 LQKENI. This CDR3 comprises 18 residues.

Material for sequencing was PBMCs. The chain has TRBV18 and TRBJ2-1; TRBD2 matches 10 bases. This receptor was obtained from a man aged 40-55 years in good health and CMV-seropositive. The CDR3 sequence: CASSPSASGRERWNEQFF. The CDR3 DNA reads TGTGCCAGCTCACCATCGGCCAGCGGGAGGGAACGTTGGAATGAGCAGTTCTTC.